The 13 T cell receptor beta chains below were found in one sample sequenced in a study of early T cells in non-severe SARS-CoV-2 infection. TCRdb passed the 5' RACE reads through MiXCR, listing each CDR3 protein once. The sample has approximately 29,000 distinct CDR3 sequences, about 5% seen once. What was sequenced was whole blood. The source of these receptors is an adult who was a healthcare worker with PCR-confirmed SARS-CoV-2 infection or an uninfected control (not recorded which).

The CDR3 protein is CASSSDRAGGTEAFF. The CDR3 DNA is TGTGCCAGCAGCTCAGACAGGGCCGGGGGCACTGAAGCTTTCTTT. The gene calls are TRBV7-9 and TRBJ1-1, with 7 bases identical to TRBD1. The CDR3 contains 15 residues. Germline lookup yields CDR1 SEHNR and CDR2 FQNEAQ (reference sequence). V dropped 4 bases and J dropped 4; count of bases not matched to a gene: 9.

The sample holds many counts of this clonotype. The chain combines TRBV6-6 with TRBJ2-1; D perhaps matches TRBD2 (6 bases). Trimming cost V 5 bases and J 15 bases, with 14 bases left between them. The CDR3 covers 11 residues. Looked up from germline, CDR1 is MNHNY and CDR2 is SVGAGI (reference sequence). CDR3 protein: CASSPGDWGFF. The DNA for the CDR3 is TGTGCCAGCAGTCCGGGGGATTGGGGGTTCTTC.

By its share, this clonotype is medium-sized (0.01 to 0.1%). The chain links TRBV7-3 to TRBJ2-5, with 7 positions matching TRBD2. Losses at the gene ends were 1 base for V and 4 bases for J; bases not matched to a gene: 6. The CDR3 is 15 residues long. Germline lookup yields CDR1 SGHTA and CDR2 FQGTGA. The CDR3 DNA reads TGTGCCAGCAGCTTAAACGCGGGGGTAGGAGAGACCCAGTACTTC. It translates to CASSLNAGVGETQYF.

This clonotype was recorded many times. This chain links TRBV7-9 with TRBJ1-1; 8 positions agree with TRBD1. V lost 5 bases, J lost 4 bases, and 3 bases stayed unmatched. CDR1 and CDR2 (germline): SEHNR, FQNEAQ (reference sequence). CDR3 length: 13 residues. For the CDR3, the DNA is TGTGCCAGCAGCCCCACAGGGGGCACTGAAGCTTTCTTT. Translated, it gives CASSPTGGTEAFF. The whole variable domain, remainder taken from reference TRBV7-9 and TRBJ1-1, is DTGVSQNPRHKITKRGQNVTFRCDPISEHNRLYWYRQTLGQGPEFLTYFQNEAQLEKSRLLSDRFSAERPKGSFSTLEIQRTEQGDSAMYLCASSPTGGTEAFFGQGTRLTVV.

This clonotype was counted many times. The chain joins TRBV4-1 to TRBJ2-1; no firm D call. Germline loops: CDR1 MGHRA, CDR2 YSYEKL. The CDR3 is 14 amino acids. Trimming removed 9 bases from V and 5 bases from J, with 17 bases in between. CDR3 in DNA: TGCGCCAGGGCCCCACTGCCTCGTAACAATGAGCAGTTCTTC. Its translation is CARAPLPRNNEQFF.

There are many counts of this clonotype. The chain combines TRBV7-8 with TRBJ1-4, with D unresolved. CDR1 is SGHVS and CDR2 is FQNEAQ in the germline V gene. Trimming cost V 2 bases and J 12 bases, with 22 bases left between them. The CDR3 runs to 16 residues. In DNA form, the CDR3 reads TGTGCCAGCAGCTTAATCTCGTGGAGGGTTAATGTGGAACTGTTTTTT. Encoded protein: CASSLISWRVNVELFF.

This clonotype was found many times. CDR3 nucleotide sequence: TGCGCCAGCAGCTCGCCAGGGGGGTCCTACAATGAGCAGTTCTTC. Its protein product is CASSSPGGSYNEQFF. The chain recombines TRBV5-1 with TRBJ2-1; a weak D match, TRBD1 (7 bases). This CDR3 spans 15 amino acids. Trimming took 3 bases from V and 1 from J, leaving 11 bases between them. CDR1 is SGHRS and CDR2 is YFSETQ in the germline V gene.

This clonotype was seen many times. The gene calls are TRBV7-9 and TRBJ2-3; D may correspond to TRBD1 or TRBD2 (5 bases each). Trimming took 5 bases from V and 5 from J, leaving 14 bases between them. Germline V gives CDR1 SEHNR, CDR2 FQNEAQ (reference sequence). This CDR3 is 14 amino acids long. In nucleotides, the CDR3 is TGTGCCAGCAGCCTTCAAAATGGGGGAGATACGCAGTATTTT. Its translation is CASSLQNGGDTQYF.

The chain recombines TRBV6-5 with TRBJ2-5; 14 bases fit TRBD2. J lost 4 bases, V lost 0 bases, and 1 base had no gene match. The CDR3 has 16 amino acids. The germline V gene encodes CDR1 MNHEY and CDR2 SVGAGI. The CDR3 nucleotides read TGTGCCAGCAGTTACTCAGGGACTAGCGGGAGAGAGACCCAGTACTTC. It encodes CASSYSGTSGRETQYF.

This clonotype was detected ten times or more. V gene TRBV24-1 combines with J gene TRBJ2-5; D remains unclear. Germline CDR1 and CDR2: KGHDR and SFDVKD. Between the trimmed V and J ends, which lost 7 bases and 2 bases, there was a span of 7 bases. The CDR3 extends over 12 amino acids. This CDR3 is CATRAVQETQYF. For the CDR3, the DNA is TGTGCCACCAGGGCGGTACAAGAGACCCAGTACTTC.

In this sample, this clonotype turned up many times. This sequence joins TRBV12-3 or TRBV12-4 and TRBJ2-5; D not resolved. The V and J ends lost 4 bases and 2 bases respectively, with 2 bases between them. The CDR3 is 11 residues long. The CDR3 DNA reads TGTGCCAGCAGTTGGCAAGAGACCCAGTACTTC. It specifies CASSWQETQYF.

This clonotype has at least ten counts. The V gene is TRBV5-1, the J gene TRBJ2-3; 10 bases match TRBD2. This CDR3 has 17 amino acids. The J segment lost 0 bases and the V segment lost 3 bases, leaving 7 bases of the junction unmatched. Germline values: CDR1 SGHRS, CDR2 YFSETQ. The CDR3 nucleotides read TGCGCCAGCAGCTATCTCCGAGCGGGAGGGAGCACAGATACGCAGTATTTT. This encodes CASSYLRAGGSTDTQYF. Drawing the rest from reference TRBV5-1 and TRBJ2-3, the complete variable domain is KAGVTQTPRYLIKTRGQQVTLSCSPISGHRSVSWYQQTPGQGLQFLFEYFSETQRNKGNFPGRFSGRQFSNSRSEMNVSTLELGDSALYLCASSYLRAGGSTDTQYFGPGTRLTVL.

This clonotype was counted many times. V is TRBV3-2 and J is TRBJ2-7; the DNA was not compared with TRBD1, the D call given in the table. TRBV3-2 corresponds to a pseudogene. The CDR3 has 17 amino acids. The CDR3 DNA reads TGTGCCAGCAGCCATACAGGGACCGGGCTATATTACTACGAGCAGTACTTC. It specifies CASSHTGTGLYYYEQYF.